Reported below is one T cell receptor beta chain. Its antigen remains unidentified. The PCR contained 60 Vbeta and 13 Jbeta primers. Method: immunoSEQ multiplex PCR; TCRdb's copy keeps in-frame clones and lacks some. The sample yields 60,000 to 70,000 clones, approximately 80% seen once. The data were obtained in a study of cytomegalovirus exposure and HLA in healthy donors. Regarding the study as a whole: Most TCR sequences were uncommon, yet certain public TCRs appeared in many donors.

Germline CDR1 is LNHNV and CDR2 is YYDKDF (reference sequence). The CDR3 totals 15 residues. V lost 9 bases to trimming and J lost 2 bases; unmatched junction nucleotides: 7. The sequenced sample consisted of PBMCs. This sequence joins TRBV15 and TRBJ2-3; 11 positions match TRBD2. The clonotype originates from a woman in her 30s in good health and CMV-seronegative. CDR3 residues: CATSSGGTYTDTQYF. DNA of the CDR3: TGTGCCACATCTAGCGGGGGGACCTACACAGATACGCAGTATTTT.